This T cell receptor beta chain originates from a study of T-cell memory formation after mild COVID-19. Study background: In these data, TCR clusters were largely donor specific.

Study results and limitations: Some SARS-CoV-2-responding clones were already detected in memory before infection. The main location of contracting CD4+ clones was CM and EM, and that of contracting CD8+ clones was EMRA.

Using constant-segment primers, 5'RACE produced TCR alpha and TCR beta cDNA libraries carrying sample barcodes and UMIs. TCRdb used MiXCR to reprocess the 5' RACE reads, holding one entry per CDR3 protein. The sample lists hundreds of thousands of distinct CDR3 sequences; approximately 15% were seen once. This clonotype came up a few times. No antigen is known for it. V lost 8 bases and J lost 7, with 18 bases in between. The CDR3 is made up of 13 amino acids. In germline, CDR1 is SGHTA, CDR2 FQGTGA. The V call is TRBV7-3, the J call TRBJ2-7, with D perhaps matching TRBD1 or TRBD2 (6 bases each). The sequence was collected from a man between 18 and 35 years old who had mild COVID-19 (a few samples of this study predate the infection). Cell type and time point are not known. Specimen: PBMCs or a T cell subset sorted from them (not recorded which). CDR3 nucleotides: TGTGCCAGCGGACCGGGGGCCCACCTTGAGCAGTACGTC. Encoded protein: CASGPGAHLEQYV.